This is a list of T cell receptor beta chains from one sample in a study of blood T cell repertoires in COVID-19. The method was immunoSEQ multiplex PCR; TCRdb's version includes in-frame clones alone and lacks a portion of them. The sample holds around 110,000 clones, 70% to 85% seen once. What was sequenced was peripheral blood. The receptors shown here come from a woman between 65 and 79 years old with acute or convalescent COVID-19. The CDR3 runs from the conserved cysteine through the conserved F or W. Each record gives: clone size, J gene, V gene, D gene, CDR3 DNA, CDR3 protein. The D gene is left open where the match is weak. Clone size is not always given. Where it is, it says once, few, many or a class for expanded clones.

size: NA; J: TRBJ1-1; V: TRBV6-2/TRBV6-3; D: NA; DNA: TGTGCCAGCAGTTACGGACAGACGAACACTGAAGCTTTCTTT; CDR3: CASSYGQTNTEAFF
size: NA; J: TRBJ1-1; V: TRBV19; D: NA; DNA: TGTGCCAGTAGTATAAGAAGAAGGGGCAACACTGAAGCTTTCTTT; CDR3: CASSIRRRGNTEAFF
size: NA; J: TRBJ2-1; V: TRBV5-1; D: NA; DNA: TGCGCCAGCAGCCCATTTCCGGGACAAAACTACAATGAGCAGTTCTTC; CDR3: CASSPFPGQNYNEQFF
size: NA; J: TRBJ1-1; V: TRBV5-1; D: NA; DNA: TGCGCCAGCAGCTCGGACCAGGGGATGGGCACTGAAGCTTTCTTT; CDR3: CASSSDQGMGTEAFF
size: once; J: TRBJ2-7; V: TRBV7-9; D: NA; DNA: TGTGCCAGCAGCTTAGCCTACCCCTACGAGCAGTACTTC; CDR3: CASSLAYPYEQYF
size: NA; J: TRBJ1-1; V: TRBV21-1; D: NA; DNA: TGTGCCAGCAGCAGTTTAGGGACAGCTCAGAACACTGAAGCTTTCTTT; CDR3: CASSSLGTAQNTEAFF
size: NA; J: TRBJ2-7; V: TRBV4-3; D: NA; DNA: TGCGCCAGCAGCCAAGATTACCCCGGAGAGACCTACGAGCAGTACTTC; CDR3: CASSQDYPGETYEQYF
size: NA; J: TRBJ1-3; V: TRBV30; D: TRBD1; DNA: TGTGCCTGGAAGTCAGGGGGCGCGGTATCTGGAAACACCATATATTTT; CDR3: CAWKSGGAVSGNTIYF
size: NA; J: TRBJ1-2; V: TRBV21-1; D: NA; DNA: TGTGCCAGCAGCAATTGTACAGGGGTCGGCTACACCTTC; CDR3: CASSNCTGVGYTF
size: NA; J: TRBJ1-1; V: TRBV9; D: NA; DNA: TGTGCCAGCAGCGTAAGGGGACACCCTGCTTTCTTT; CDR3: CASSVRGHPAFF
size: NA; J: TRBJ2-7; V: TRBV5-1; D: NA; DNA: TGCGCCAGCAGCTTGGGACAGACAAGCTCCTACGAGCAGTACTTC; CDR3: CASSLGQTSSYEQYF
size: NA; J: TRBJ1-2; V: TRBV19; D: NA; DNA: TGTGCCAGTAGCCCCGGACTAGACTATGGCTACACCTTC; CDR3: CASSPGLDYGYTF
size: NA; J: TRBJ2-1; V: TRBV2; D: NA; DNA: TGTGCCAGCAGTGATTTGGGGGGCTCCTACAATGAGCAGTTCTTC; CDR3: CASSDLGGSYNEQFF
size: NA; J: TRBJ2-7; V: TRBV6-1; D: NA; DNA: TGTGCCAGCAGTGAAATGTCTCCGGGGTACGACGAGCAGTACTTC; CDR3: CASSEMSPGYDEQYF
size: NA; J: TRBJ2-3; V: TRBV11-2; D: TRBD1; DNA: TGTGCCAGCAGCTTGGGACAGGGGACATTAAGCACAGATACGCAGTATTTT; CDR3: CASSLGQGTLSTDTQYF
size: NA; J: TRBJ2-5; V: TRBV3-1/TRBV3-2; D: NA; DNA: TGTGCCAGCAGCCAAGATGGACTCCTGCCGCAAGAGACCCAGTACTTC; CDR3: CASSQDGLLPQETQYF
size: NA; J: TRBJ2-2; V: TRBV11-2; D: NA; DNA: TGTGCCAGCAGCTTAGAAGGGGCACTCCCGAACACCGGGGAGCTGTTTTTT; CDR3: CASSLEGALPNTGELFF
size: NA; J: TRBJ2-6; V: TRBV19; D: NA; DNA: TGTGCCAGTAGTATAGGCGGGTTGTCTGGGGCCAACGTCCTGACTTTC; CDR3: CASSIGGLSGANVLTF
size: NA; J: TRBJ1-2; V: TRBV18; D: NA; DNA: TGTGCCAGCTCACCAGGGACATTACAAGCTAACTATGGCTACACCTTC; CDR3: CASSPGTLQANYGYTF
size: NA; J: TRBJ2-5; V: TRBV6-5; D: TRBD2; DNA: TGTGCCAGCAGTTATTCTAGCGGGGCCCAAGAGACCCAGTACTTC; CDR3: CASSYSSGAQETQYF
size: NA; J: TRBJ2-2; V: TRBV6-6; D: NA; DNA: TGTGCCAGCAGACCGGACAGTGCGAACACCGGGGAGCTGTTTTTT; CDR3: CASRPDSANTGELFF
size: NA; J: TRBJ1-5; V: TRBV5-5; D: TRBD1; DNA: TGTGCCAGCAGCCAGACAGGGGGCAAGGATCAGCCCCAGCATTTT; CDR3: CASSQTGGKDQPQHF
size: NA; J: TRBJ1-6; V: TRBV6-1; D: TRBD1; DNA: TGTGCCAGCAGTGAAGGGGGACAGGGTTATTCACCCCTCCACTTT; CDR3: CASSEGGQGYSPLHF
size: NA; J: TRBJ2-6; V: TRBV10-3; D: NA; DNA: TGTGCCATCAGTAAGGAGACAGTCTCTGGGGCCAACGTCCTGACTTTC; CDR3: CAISKETVSGANVLTF
size: NA; J: TRBJ2-1; V: TRBV6-2/TRBV6-3; D: NA; DNA: TGTGCCAGCAGTTACCCCCCCGGAGGGGAGACCTACAATGAGCAGTTCTTC; CDR3: CASSYPPGGETYNEQFF
size: NA; J: TRBJ2-3; V: TRBV7-9; D: NA; DNA: TGTGCCAGCAGCTTTGGGGAGAGCTACACAGATACGCAGTATTTT; CDR3: CASSFGESYTDTQYF
size: NA; J: TRBJ2-1; V: TRBV5-1; D: TRBD2; DNA: TGCGCCAGCAGCCCTGTTAGCGGGGGGGCCCGAGAGCAGTTCTTC; CDR3: CASSPVSGGAREQFF
size: few; J: TRBJ1-2; V: TRBV7-9; D: NA; DNA: TGTGCCAGCAGCTCCCGGAGAGGAGCTGATTATGGCTACACCTTC; CDR3: CASSSRRGADYGYTF
size: few; J: TRBJ1-1; V: TRBV27; D: NA; DNA: TGTGCCAGCAGAGATTTGAAGAGCACTGAAGCTTTCTTT; CDR3: CASRDLKSTEAFF
size: few; J: TRBJ1-1; V: TRBV12-3/TRBV12-4; D: NA; DNA: TGTGCCAGCAGTTACTATACCAACACTGAAGCTTTCTTT; CDR3: CASSYYTNTEAFF
size: NA; J: TRBJ2-5; V: TRBV5-1; D: NA; DNA: TGCGCCAGCAGCTGGACAGCGAAGGAGACCCAGTACTTC; CDR3: CASSWTAKETQYF
size: NA; J: TRBJ2-1; V: TRBV5-6; D: NA; DNA: TGTGCCAGCAGCTTGCCTGCCCGCGATTTTGAGCAGTTCTTC; CDR3: CASSLPARDFEQFF
size: NA; J: TRBJ1-2; V: TRBV7-2; D: TRBD1; DNA: TGTGCCAGCAAAGTGGGAGGACAGGGGGCAGGGGGCTACACCTTC; CDR3: CASKVGGQGAGGYTF
size: NA; J: TRBJ1-2; V: TRBV2; D: NA; DNA: TGTGCCAGCAGTCTTGGACAGAGTGGCTACACCTTC; CDR3: CASSLGQSGYTF
size: NA; J: TRBJ2-1; V: TRBV7-2; D: NA; DNA: TGTGCCAGCAGCTTACCCCCACTCATCAATGAGCAGTTCTTC; CDR3: CASSLPPLINEQFF
size: NA; J: TRBJ1-5; V: TRBV30; D: NA; DNA: TGTGCCTGGAGCCCCAGCGGGAGGGGCATTAATCAGCCCCAGCATTTT; CDR3: CAWSPSGRGINQPQHF
size: NA; J: TRBJ2-1; V: TRBV7-9; D: NA; DNA: TGTGCCAGCAGCTTCGAACGACTAGTACGAGGGAATGAGCAGTTCTTC; CDR3: CASSFERLVRGNEQFF
size: NA; J: TRBJ1-1; V: TRBV6-5; D: TRBD1; DNA: TGTGCCAGCAGTTCTCAGACAGGGACAATAAACACTGAAGCTTTCTTT; CDR3: CASSSQTGTINTEAFF
size: NA; J: TRBJ1-4; V: TRBV29-1; D: NA; DNA: TGCAGCGCTACCGGGTCTAATGAAAAACTGTTTTTT; CDR3: CSATGSNEKLFF
size: few; J: TRBJ2-1; V: TRBV6-4; D: TRBD2; DNA: TGTGCCAGCAGTGAGCGTATTTCGACTAGCGGGGGGGCCCAGTTCTTC; CDR3: CASSERISTSGGAQFF
size: NA; J: TRBJ2-7; V: TRBV9; D: NA; DNA: TGTGCCAGCAGCGTAGCAGTAGGGGGAAGCTCCTACGAGCAGTACTTC; CDR3: CASSVAVGGSSYEQYF
size: NA; J: TRBJ1-3; V: TRBV5-1; D: NA; DNA: TGCGCCAGCAGTCTAGACGGCGGAGGAAACACCATATATTTT; CDR3: CASSLDGGGNTIYF
size: once; J: TRBJ1-2; V: TRBV27; D: TRBD1; DNA: TGTGCCAGCACAGGGGGCGCGGGGGGCTACACCTTC; CDR3: CASTGGAGGYTF
size: few; J: TRBJ2-1; V: TRBV6-6; D: NA; DNA: TGTGCCAGCAGTTACTCAGCGTCCAATGAGCAGTTCTTC; CDR3: CASSYSASNEQFF
size: once; J: TRBJ1-6; V: TRBV7-6; D: TRBD1; DNA: TGTGCCAGCAGCTTAGGTACAGGGGGCGATAATTCACCCCTCCACTTT; CDR3: CASSLGTGGDNSPLHF
size: NA; J: TRBJ1-4; V: TRBV10-3; D: NA; DNA: TGTGCCATCAGTGATCCAGCAGGGCTCAATGAAAAACTGTTTTTT; CDR3: CAISDPAGLNEKLFF
size: NA; J: TRBJ1-5; V: TRBV7-2; D: NA; DNA: TGTGCCAGCAGCTTAGTGTCGGGGAACAATCAGCCCCAGCATTTT; CDR3: CASSLVSGNNQPQHF
size: NA; J: TRBJ2-1; V: TRBV4-3; D: TRBD2; DNA: TGCGCCAGCAGCCAAGGTCCCCTACTAGCGGGGGGGCCCAATGAGCAGTTCTTC; CDR3: CASSQGPLLAGGPNEQFF
size: NA; J: TRBJ2-5; V: TRBV6-5; D: NA; DNA: TGTGCCAGCAGTTACCTCGGGAACCAAGAGACCCAGTACTTC; CDR3: CASSYLGNQETQYF
size: NA; J: TRBJ2-3; V: TRBV9; D: TRBD2; DNA: TGTGCCAGTAGAGCGGGGGTAAGCACAGATACGCAGTATTTT; CDR3: CASRAGVSTDTQYF
size: medium-sized; J: TRBJ1-2; V: TRBV12-5; D: TRBD1; DNA: TGTGCTAGTGGTTTGAGGCCAGGGGGCTTGGACTATGGCTACACCTTC; CDR3: CASGLRPGGLDYGYTF
size: NA; J: TRBJ2-5; V: TRBV9; D: TRBD2; DNA: TGTGCCAGCAGCGCCGAACTAGCGGGGGGGCCAGAGACCCAGTACTTC; CDR3: CASSAELAGGPETQYF
size: NA; J: TRBJ2-7; V: TRBV10-3; D: TRBD1; DNA: TGTGCCATCAGCGACAACGCCTGGACAGGGGACGAGCAGTACTTC; CDR3: CAISDNAWTGDEQYF
size: NA; J: TRBJ2-5; V: TRBV18; D: NA; DNA: TGTGCCAGCTCACGGGACTTCCAAGAGACCCAGTACTTC; CDR3: CASSRDFQETQYF
size: once; J: TRBJ2-1; V: TRBV5-1; D: NA; DNA: TGCGCCAGCAGCTTGGGGGCGTCCAGGAATGAGCAGTTCTTC; CDR3: CASSLGASRNEQFF
size: once; J: TRBJ2-7; V: TRBV7-9; D: TRBD1; DNA: TGTGCCAGCAGCCCCGTTGGGTCAACAGGGGGCTACTACGAGCAGTACTTC; CDR3: CASSPVGSTGGYYEQYF
size: NA; J: TRBJ1-5; V: TRBV5-5; D: NA; DNA: TGTGCCAGCAGCACCGACAGTTTTGGCAATCAGCCCCAGCATTTT; CDR3: CASSTDSFGNQPQHF